The present entry profiles one T cell receptor beta chain with its context. Antigen unknown. This CDR3 is 16 amino acids long. Germline lookup yields CDR1 SGHRS and CDR2 YFSETQ. V lost 0 bases, J lost 3 bases, and 16 bases lay in between. These data come from a study of Ad26.COV2.S vaccination and SARS-CoV-2 variants. Treatment given: around 19 received Ad26.COV2.S at low or high dose, single or two shots; roughly five received placebo; per-sample allocation not given. Material that was analyzed had been drawn on day 63 after the first vaccine or placebo injection. Profiled with immunoSEQ multiplex PCR; TCRdb holds only in-frame clones, not every one. This table holds around 300,000 clones, 75% to 90% found once. Study conclusions and caveats: Vaccinees and placebo recipients showed similar non-spike TCR breadth.

This TCR was sampled from a person aged 18-65 years who received the Ad26.COV2.S COVID-19 vaccine or a placebo. The chain employs TRBV5-1 and TRBJ2-7, with D possibly TRBD2 on 5 matching bases. The sequences come from peripheral blood, collected in a trial of Ad26.COV2.S vaccine versus placebo. The CDR3, as DNA: TGCGCCAGCAGCTTGGTTGATTTGACCGGGGACTACGAGCAGTACTTC. It encodes CASSLVDLTGDYEQYF.